This TCR beta chain appears in the sequencing data of a study of shared clonotypes between healthy human individuals. Overall study context: Each donor had three CD4 naive, three CD4 memory, two CD8 naive and one CD8 memory plate.

Turning to this clone: Its specificity is unknown.

Trimming removed 4 bases from V and 7 bases from J; junction bases left unmatched: 5. The CDR3 is 14 residues long. Germline V CDR1 and CDR2: SNHLY, FYNNEI. Overall study findings and caveats: Naive CD4 clonotype sharing across a few donors was approximately 5.2%. What naive subsets generally showed was a larger estimated richness than memory subsets showed.

The repertoire was sequenced with immunoSEQ multiplex PCR; TCRdb's copy has only in-frame clones and lacks some. Of roughly 2.5 million clones in the sample, approximately 94% are singletons; the top ten hold about 0.13%. Researchers partitioned CD4+ cells into CD45RA+ naive and CD45RA-negative memory subsets. The chain is built from TRBV2 and TRBJ1-4; 8 positions agree with TRBD1. The specimen was naive CD4+ T cells sorted from blood. The subset was: CD45RA+ positively selected. The sequence came from a man between 18 and 35 years old in good health. In nucleotides, the CDR3 is TGTGCCAGCAGTGGGACAGGGTTCAGTGAAAAACTGTTTTTT. As protein: CASSGTGFSEKLFF. The complete variable domain, with remaining parts taken from reference TRBV2 and TRBJ1-4, reads EPEVTQTPSHQVTQMGQEVILRCVPISNHLYFYWYRQILGQKVEFLVSFYNNEISEKSEIFDDQFSVERPDGSNFTLKIRSTKLEDSAMYFCASSGTGFSEKLFFGSGTQLSVL.